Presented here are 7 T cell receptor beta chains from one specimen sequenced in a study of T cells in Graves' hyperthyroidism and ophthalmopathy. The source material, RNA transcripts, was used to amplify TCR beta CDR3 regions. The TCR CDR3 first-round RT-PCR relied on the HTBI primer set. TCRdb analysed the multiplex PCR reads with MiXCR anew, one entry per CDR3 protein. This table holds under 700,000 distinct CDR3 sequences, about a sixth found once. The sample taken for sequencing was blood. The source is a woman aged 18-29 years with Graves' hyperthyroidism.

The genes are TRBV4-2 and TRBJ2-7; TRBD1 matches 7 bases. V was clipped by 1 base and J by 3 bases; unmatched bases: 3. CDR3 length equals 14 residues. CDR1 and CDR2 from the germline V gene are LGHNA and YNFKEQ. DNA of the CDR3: TGTGCCAGCAGCCAAGGACAGGGTGTCTACGAGCAGTACTTC. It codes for CASSQGQGVYEQYF.

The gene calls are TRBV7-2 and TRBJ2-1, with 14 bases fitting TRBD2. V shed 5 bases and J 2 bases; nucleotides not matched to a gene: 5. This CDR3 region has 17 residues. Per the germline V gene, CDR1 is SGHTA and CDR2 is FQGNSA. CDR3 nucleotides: TGTGCCAGCAGCCCCGGACTAGCGGGAGGTGCCTACAATGAGCAGTTCTTC. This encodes CASSPGLAGGAYNEQFF.

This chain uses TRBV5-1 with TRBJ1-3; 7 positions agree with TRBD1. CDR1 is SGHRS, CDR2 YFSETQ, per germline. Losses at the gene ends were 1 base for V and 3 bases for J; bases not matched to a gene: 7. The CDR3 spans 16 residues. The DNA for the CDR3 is TGCGCCAGCAGCTTGACCGGGACAGCTATTGGAAACACCATATATTTT. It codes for CASSLTGTAIGNTIYF.

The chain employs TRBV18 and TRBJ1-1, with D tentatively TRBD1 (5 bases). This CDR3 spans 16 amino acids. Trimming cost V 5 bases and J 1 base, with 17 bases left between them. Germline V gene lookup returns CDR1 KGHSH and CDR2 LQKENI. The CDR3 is CASSFPGKRGNTEAFF. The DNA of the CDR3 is TGTGCCAGCTCATTTCCAGGGAAGAGGGGGAACACTGAAGCTTTCTTT.

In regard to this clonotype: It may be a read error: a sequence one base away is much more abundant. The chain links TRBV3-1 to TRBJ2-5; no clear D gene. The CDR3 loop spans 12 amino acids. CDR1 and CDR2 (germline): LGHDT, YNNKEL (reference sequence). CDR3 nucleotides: TGTGCCAGCAGCCATTCTTCGGAGACCCGGTACTTC. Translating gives CASSHSSETRYF.

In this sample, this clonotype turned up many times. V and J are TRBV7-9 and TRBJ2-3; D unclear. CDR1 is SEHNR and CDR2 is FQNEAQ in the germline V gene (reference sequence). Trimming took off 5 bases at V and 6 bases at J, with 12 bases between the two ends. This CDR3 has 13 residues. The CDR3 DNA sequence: TGTGCCAGCAGCCGGGTCATAAGCGATACGCAGTATTTT. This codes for CASSRVISDTQYF.

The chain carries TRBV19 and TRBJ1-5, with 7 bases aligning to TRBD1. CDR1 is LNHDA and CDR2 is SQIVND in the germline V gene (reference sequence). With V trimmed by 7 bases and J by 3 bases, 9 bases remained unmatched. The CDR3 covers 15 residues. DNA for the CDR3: TGTGCCAGTATCCCGACAGGGAGACTCAATCAGCCCCAGCATTTT. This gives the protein CASIPTGRLNQPQHF.